This TCR beta chain was identified in a study of blood T cell repertoires in COVID-19 (dated by TCRdb to about 2020). About the full investigation: Samples from collaborators originated in the United States, Italy and Spain and spanned both the acute and convalescent phases of COVID-19. The repertoires were released in a freely available public database intended as a resource for research on the immune response to SARS-CoV-2. Samples came from the ongoing ImmuneRACE study (first 160 participants) plus 1,254 subjects from 6 global collaborators. The material from the prospective study consisted of cDNA or gDNA derived from T cells, B-cell-depleted T cells, or PBMCs. Nearly every sample came with metadata listing a de-identified subject ID, COVID-19 status, age in years and sex. Where available, HLA class I and class II types were taken from metadata supplied by the sample provider and were not determined by assay-based typing. Subjects who had been exposed to COVID-19, were actively infected with it, or had recovered from it provided the deeply sampled blood TCRbeta repertoires that made up the dataset. The full study reports these points: The quantity of clinical and demographic metadata differed by source and by participant and was supplied without curation.

Regarding this clone: Its specific antigen is unknown. No much larger clone exists at a distance of one base, and base qualities are not known.

Whole blood was collected in K2EDTA tubes by collaborating institutions according to the institutions' own protocols. For TCRbeta analysis, collaborator samples were shipped as frozen whole blood, as isolated PBMCs, or as DNA extracted from either sample type. V is reduced by 2 bases and J by 3 bases, leaving a spacing of 8 bases between them. Reading from cysteine to phenylalanine, the CDR3 counts 13 amino acids. Of all the DNA, just the CDR3 is kept, 39 bases in frame from base 1. CDR1 SGHNT and CDR2 YENEEA were looked up in the germline V gene. TCRbeta CDR3 regions were amplified from genomic DNA using the immunoSEQ Assay, a bias-controlled multiplex PCR. The paper's processing steps were these. Nucleated cell counts per sample were estimated from amplification of reference gene primers within the assay. To quantify the absolute abundance of each unique TCRbeta CDR3 rearrangement, sequence reads were collapsed and filtered. For each sample, productive Simpson clonality was calculated as the square root of Simpson's diversity index over productive rearrangements. The clones in this table, taken by TCRdb from immuneACCESS, are in-frame only. Not every clone is retained; where verified, under half of the shortfall comes from an unresolved V gene, and the cause of the rest is unknown. The V and J calls and clone size were taken over from that table, and D and trimming were inferred from the DNA. The sample records 100,000 to 150,000 clones, roughly 87% of which are singletons. Just over 6.5% of the sample goes to the ten largest clones.

Recombination connected TRBV11-3 to TRBJ2-7; the D gene cannot be resolved reliably. The specimen sequenced was peripheral blood. The sequence came from a man aged 80 or over with active or convalescent COVID-19. The CDR3 is CASSLRVHYEQYF. The DNA sequence is TGTGCCAGCAGCTTACGGGTTCACTACGAGCAGTACTTC.